This TCR beta chain was observed in a study of shared clonotypes between healthy human individuals. Whole-study results and caveats: The sharing of roughly 5% of naive CD4 clonotypes was seen across several donors.

Each PCR replicate from the sorted subsets contained 150 to 250 ng DNA, which is tens of thousands of T cell genomes. The table came from immunoSEQ multiplex PCR; TCRdb's copy has only in-frame clones and leaves some out. Here the sample spans some 2.3 million clones, over 90% being singletons. There were no recent acute infections or vaccinations among the donors, who were healthy HIV-negative adults. Remarks on this clone: The antigen is undetermined.

This sequence originates from a man in his late teens or twenties in good health. Some clones in this sample may be carry-over from other donors' samples. The sequenced sample was naive CD4+ T cells from PBMCs. Specified subset: CD45RA+ positively selected.

The CDR3 protein is CASSYSGGTDGYTF. DNA of the CDR3: TGTGCCAGCAGTTACTCCGGGGGAACGGATGGCTACACCTTC. The V and J genes are TRBV6-6 and TRBJ1-2, with D possibly matching TRBD1 (5 bases). Between the trimmed V and J ends, which lost 0 bases and 6 bases, there was a span of 11 bases. This CDR3 is built from 14 residues. The germline gives CDR1 MNHNY, CDR2 SVGAGI (reference sequence).